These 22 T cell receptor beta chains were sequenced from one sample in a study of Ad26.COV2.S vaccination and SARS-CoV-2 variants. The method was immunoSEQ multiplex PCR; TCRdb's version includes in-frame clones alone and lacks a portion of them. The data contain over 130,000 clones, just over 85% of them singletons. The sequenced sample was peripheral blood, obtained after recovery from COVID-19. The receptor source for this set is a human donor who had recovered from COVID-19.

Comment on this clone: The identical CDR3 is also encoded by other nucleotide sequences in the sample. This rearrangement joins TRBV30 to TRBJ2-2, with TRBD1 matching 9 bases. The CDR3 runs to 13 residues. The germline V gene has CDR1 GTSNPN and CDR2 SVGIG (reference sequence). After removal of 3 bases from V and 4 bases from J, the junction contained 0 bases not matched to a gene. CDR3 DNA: TGTGCCTGGAGGGGACAGGGCACCGGGGAGCTGTTTTTT. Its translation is CAWRGQGTGELFF.

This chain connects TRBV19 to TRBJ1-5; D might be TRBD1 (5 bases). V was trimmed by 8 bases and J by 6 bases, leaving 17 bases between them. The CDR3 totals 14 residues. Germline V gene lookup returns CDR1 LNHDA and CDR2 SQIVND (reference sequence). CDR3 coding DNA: TGTGCCAGTCGACTGCGCAGGGTGGGTCAGCCCCAGCATTTT. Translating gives CASRLRRVGQPQHF. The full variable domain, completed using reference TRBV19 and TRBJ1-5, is DGGITQSPKYLFRKEGQNVTLSCEQNLNHDAMYWYRQDPGQGLRLIYYSQIVNDFQKGDIAEGYSVSREKKESFPLTVTSAQKNPTAFYLCASRLRRVGQPQHFGDGTRLSIL.

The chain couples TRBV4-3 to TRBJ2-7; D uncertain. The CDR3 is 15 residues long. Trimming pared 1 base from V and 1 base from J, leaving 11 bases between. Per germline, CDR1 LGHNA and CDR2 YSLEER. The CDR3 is CASSQGVRGSYEQYF. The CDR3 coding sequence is TGCGCCAGCAGCCAAGGGGTACGCGGTTCCTACGAGCAGTACTTC.

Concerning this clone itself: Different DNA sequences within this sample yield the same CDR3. CDR3 in amino acids: CASSQASGGSYEQYF. The DNA of the CDR3 is TGTGCCAGCAGCCAGGCGAGCGGGGGCTCCTACGAGCAGTACTTC. V is TRBV28 and J is TRBJ2-7; TRBD2 agrees at 8 bases. The junction had 7 bases not matched to a gene; V was cut back by 6 bases and J by 0 bases. CDR1 is MDHEN, CDR2 SYDVKM, per germline. The CDR3 extends over 15 amino acids.

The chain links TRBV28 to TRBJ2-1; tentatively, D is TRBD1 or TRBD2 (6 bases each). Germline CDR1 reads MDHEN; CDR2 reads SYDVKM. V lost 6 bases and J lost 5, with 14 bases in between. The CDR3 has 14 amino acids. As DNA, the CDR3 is TGTGCCAGCAGACCTAGAAGGGGGGACAATGAGCAGTTCTTC. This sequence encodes CASRPRRGDNEQFF.

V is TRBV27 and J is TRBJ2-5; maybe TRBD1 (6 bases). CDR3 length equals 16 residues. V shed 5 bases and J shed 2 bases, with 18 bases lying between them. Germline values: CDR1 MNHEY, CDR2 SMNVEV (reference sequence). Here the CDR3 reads CASSALQGVPQETQYF. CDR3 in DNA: TGTGCCAGCAGTGCCCTACAGGGAGTCCCGCAAGAGACCCAGTACTTC.

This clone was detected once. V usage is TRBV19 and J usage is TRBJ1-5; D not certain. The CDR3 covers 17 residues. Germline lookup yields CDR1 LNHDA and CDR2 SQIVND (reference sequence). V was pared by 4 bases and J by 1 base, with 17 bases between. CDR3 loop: CASSTSRRTGSNQPQHF. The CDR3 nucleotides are TGTGCCAGTAGTACCTCGAGGAGAACCGGGAGCAATCAGCCCCAGCATTTT. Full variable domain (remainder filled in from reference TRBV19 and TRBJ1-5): DGGITQSPKYLFRKEGQNVTLSCEQNLNHDAMYWYRQDPGQGLRLIYYSQIVNDFQKGDIAEGYSVSREKKESFPLTVTSAQKNPTAFYLCASSTSRRTGSNQPQHFGDGTRLSIL.

DNA for the CDR3: TGTGCCAGCAAAGGGTCCACGAACACCGGGGAGCTGTTTTTT. Translating it yields CASKGSTNTGELFF. The V call is TRBV7-2, the J call TRBJ2-2; no firm D call. This CDR3 contains 14 residues. Per the germline V gene, CDR1 is SGHTA and CDR2 is FQGNSA. The V end was cut by 7 bases, the J end by 0 bases, with 9 bases between.

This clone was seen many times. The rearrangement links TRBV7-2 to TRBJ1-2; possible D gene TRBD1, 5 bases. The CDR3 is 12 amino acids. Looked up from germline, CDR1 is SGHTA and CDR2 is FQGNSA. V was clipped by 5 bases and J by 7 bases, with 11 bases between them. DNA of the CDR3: TGTGCCAGCAGCACAGGCGGGGCTGGCTACACCTTC. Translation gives CASSTGGAGYTF.

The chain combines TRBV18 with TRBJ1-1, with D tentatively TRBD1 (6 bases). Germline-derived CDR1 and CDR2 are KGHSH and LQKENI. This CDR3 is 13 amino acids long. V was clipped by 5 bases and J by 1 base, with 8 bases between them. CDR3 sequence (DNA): TGTGCCAGCTCAGAGGGGGAGAACACTGAAGCTTTCTTT. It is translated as CASSEGENTEAFF.

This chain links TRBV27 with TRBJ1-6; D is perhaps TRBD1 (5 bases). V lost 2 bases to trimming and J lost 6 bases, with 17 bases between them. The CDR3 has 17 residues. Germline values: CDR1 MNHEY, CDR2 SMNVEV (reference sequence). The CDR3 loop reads CASSLTARPRGNSPLHF. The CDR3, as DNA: TGTGCCAGCAGTTTAACGGCCCGCCCAAGGGGTAATTCACCCCTCCACTTT.

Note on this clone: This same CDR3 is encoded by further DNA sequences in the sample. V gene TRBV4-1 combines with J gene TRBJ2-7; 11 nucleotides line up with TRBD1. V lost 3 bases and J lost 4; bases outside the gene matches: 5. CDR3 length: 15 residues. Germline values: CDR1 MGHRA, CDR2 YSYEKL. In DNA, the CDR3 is TGCGCCAGCAGCCAGGCGGGGACAGGGGGGTACGAGCAGTACTTC. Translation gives CASSQAGTGGYEQYF.

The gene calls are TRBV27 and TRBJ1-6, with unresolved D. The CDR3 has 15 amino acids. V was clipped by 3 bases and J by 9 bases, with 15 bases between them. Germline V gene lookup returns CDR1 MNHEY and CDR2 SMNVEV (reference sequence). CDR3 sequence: CASSFGWQDGSPLHF. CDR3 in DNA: TGTGCCAGCAGTTTCGGTTGGCAGGATGGTTCACCCCTCCACTTT.

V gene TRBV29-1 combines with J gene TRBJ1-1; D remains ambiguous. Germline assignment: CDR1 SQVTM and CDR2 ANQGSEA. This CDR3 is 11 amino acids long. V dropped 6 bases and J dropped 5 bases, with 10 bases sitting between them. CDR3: CSVLRATEAFF. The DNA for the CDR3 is TGCAGCGTCTTGAGGGCAACTGAAGCTTTCTTT.

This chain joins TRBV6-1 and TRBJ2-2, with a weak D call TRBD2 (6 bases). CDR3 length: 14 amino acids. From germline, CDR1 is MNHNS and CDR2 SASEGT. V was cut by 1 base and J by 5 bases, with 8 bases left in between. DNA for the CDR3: TGTGCCAGCAGTGAAGTGGAGGGGACCGGGGAGCTGTTTTTT. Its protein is CASSEVEGTGELFF.

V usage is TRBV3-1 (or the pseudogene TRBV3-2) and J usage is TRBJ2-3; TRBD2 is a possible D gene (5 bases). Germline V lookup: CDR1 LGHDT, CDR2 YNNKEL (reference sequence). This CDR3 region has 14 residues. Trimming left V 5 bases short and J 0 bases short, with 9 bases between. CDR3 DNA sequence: TGTGCCAGCAGCTATAGCGCTAGCACAGATACGCAGTATTTT. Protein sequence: CASSYSASTDTQYF.

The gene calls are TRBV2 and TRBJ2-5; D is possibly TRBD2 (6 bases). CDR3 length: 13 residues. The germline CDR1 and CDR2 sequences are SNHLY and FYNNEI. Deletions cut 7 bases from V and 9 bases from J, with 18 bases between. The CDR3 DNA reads TGTGCCAGCACGGGTAGTCGGCGGGACGCCCAGTACTTC. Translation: CASTGSRRDAQYF.

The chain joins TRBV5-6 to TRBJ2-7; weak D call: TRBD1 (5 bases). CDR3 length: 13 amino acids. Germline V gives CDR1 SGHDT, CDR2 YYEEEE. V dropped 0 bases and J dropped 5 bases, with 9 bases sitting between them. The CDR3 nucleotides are TGTGCCAGCAGCTTGGGCAGGGTCGACGAGCAGTACTTC. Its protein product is CASSLGRVDEQYF.

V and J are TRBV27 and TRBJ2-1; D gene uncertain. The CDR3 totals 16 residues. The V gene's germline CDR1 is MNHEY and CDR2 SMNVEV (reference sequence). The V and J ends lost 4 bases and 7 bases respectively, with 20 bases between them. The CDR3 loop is CASSSLKDGWRNEQFF. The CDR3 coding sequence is TGTGCCAGCAGTTCACTTAAAGACGGATGGCGGAATGAGCAGTTCTTC.

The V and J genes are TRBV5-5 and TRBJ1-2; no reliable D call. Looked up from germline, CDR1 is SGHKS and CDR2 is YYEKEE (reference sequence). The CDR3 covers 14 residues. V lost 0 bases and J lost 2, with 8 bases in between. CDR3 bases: TGTGCCAGCAGCTTGGGACTGGGAAACTATGGCTACACCTTC. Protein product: CASSLGLGNYGYTF.

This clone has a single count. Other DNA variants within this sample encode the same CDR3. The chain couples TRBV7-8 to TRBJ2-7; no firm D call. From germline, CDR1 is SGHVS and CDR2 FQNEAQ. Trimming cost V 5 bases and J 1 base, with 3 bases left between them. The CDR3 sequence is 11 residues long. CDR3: CASSPSYEQYF. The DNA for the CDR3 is TGTGCCAGCAGCCCGTCCTACGAGCAGTACTTC.

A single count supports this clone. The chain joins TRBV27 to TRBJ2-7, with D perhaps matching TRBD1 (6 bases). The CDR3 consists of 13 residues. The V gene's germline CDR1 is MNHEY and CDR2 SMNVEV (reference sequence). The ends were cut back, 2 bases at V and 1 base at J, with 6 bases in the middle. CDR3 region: CASSLRGSYEQYF. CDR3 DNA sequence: TGTGCCAGCAGTTTAAGGGGGTCCTACGAGCAGTACTTC.